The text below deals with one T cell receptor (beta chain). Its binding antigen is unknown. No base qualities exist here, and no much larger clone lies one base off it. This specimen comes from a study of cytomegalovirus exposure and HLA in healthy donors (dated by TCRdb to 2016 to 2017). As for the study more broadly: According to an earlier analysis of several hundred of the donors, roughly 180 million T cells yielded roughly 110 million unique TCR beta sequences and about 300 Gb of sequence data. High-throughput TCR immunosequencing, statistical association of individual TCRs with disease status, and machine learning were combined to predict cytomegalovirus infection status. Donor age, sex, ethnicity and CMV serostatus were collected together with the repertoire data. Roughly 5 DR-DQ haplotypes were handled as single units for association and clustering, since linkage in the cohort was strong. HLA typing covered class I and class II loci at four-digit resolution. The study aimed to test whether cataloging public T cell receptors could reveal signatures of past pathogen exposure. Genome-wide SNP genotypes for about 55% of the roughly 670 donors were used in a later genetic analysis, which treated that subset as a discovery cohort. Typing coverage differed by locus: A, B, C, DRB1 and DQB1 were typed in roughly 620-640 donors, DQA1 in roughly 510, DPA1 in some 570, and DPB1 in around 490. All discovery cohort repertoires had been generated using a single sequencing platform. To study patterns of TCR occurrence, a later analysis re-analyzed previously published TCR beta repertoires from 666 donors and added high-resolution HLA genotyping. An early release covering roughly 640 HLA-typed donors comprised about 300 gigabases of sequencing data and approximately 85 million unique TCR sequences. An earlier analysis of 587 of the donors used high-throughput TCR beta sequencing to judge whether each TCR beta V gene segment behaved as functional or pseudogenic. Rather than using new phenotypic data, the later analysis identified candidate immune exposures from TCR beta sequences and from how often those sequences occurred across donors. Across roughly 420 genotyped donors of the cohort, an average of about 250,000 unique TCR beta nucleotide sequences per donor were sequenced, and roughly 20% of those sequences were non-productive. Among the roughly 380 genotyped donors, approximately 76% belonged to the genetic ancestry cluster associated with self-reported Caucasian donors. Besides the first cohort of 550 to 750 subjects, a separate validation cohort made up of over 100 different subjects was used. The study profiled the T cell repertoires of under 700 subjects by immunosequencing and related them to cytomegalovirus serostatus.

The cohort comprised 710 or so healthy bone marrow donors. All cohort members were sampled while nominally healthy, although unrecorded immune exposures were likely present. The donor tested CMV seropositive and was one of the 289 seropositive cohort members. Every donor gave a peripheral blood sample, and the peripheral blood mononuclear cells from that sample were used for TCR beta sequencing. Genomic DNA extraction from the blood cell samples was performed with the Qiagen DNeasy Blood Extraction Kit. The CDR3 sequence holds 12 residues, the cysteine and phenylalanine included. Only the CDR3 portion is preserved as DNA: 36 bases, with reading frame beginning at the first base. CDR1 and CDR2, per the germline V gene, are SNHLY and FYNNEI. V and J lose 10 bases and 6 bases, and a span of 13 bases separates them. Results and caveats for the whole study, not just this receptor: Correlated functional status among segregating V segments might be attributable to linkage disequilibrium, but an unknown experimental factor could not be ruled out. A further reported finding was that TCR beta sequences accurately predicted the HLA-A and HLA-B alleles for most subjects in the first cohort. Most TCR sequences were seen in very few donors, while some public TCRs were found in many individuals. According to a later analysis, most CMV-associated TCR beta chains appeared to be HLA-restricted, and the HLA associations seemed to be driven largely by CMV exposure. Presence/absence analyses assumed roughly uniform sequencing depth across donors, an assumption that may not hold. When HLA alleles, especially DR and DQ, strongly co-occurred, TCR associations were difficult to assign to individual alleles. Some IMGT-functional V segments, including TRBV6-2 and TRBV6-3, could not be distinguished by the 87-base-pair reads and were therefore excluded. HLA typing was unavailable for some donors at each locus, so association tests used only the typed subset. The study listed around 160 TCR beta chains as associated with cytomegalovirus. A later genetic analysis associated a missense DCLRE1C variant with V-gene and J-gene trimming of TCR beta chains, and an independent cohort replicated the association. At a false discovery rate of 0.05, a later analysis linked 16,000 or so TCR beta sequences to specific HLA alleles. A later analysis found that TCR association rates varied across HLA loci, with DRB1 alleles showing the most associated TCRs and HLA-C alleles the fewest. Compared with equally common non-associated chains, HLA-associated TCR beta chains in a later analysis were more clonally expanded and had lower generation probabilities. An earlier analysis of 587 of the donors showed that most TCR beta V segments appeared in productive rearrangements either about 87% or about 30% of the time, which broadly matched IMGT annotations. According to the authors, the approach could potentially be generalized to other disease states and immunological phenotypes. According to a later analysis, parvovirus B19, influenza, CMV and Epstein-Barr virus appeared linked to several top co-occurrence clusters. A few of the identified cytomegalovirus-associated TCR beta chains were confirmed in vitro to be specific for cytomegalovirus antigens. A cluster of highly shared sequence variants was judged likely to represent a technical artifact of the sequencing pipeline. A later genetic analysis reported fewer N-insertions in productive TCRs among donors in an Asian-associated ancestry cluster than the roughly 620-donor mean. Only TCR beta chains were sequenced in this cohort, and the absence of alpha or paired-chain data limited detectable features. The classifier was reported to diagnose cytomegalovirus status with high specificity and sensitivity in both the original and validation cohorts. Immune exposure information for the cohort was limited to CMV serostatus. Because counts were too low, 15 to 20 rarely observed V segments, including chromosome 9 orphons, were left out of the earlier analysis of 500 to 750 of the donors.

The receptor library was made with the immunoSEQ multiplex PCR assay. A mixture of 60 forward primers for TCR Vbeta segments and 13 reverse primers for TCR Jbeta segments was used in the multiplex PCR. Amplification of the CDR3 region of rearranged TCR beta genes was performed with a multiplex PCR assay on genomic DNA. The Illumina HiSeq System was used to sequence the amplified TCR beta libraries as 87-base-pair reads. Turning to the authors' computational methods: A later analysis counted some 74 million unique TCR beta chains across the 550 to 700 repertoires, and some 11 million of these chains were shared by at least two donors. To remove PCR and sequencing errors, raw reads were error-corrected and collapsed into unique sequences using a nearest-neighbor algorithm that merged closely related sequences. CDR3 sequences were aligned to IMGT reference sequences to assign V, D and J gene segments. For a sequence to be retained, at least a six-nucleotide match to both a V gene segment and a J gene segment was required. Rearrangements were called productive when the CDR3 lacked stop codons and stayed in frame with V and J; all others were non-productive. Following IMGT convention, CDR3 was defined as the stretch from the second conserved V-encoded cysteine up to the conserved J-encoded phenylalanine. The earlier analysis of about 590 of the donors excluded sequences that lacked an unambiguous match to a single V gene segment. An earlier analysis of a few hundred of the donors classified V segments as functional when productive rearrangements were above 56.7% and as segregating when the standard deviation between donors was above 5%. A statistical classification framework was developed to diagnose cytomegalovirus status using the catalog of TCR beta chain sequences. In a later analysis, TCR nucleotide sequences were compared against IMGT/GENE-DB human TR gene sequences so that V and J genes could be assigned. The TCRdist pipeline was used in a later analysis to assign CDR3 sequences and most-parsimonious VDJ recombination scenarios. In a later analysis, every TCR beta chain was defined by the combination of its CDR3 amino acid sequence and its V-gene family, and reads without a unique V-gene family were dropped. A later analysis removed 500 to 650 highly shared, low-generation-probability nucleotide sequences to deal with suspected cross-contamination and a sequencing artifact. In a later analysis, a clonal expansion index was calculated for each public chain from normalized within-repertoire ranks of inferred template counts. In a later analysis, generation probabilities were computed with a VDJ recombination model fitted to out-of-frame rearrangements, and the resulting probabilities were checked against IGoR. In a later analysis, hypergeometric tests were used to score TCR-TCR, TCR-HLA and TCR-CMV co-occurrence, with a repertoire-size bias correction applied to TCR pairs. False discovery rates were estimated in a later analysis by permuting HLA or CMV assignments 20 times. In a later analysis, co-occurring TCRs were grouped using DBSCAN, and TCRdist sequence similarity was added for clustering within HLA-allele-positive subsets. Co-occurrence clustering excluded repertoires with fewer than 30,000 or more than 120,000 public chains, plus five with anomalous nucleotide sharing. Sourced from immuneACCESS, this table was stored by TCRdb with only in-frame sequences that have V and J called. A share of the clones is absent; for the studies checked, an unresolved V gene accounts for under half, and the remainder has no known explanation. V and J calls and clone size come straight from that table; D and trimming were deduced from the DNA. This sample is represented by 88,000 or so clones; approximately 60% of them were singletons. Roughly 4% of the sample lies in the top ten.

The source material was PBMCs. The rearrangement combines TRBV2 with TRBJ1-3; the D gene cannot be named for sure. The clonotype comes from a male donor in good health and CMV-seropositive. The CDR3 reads CATTEGLNTIYF. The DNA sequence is TGTGCCACCACGGAGGGTCTAAACACCATATATTTT.